The 18 T cell receptor beta chains reported below all come from one sample, sequenced in a study of shared clonotypes between healthy human individuals. Selected positively for CCR7 and CD45RO-negative, naive CD8 cells excluded terminally differentiated effector memory CD45RA+ cells. Clones were read by immunoSEQ multiplex PCR, and TCRdb kept only the in-frame ones, dropping some. The data contain around 2.1 million clones, just over 90% of them singletons. The sequenced sample was naive CD8+ T cells from PBMCs. These receptors originate from a man aged 18 to 30 in good health. Some clones in this sample may be carry-over from other donors' samples.

Notes on this clone: Within the sample, other DNA sequences also encode this same CDR3. V gene TRBV27 combines with J gene TRBJ2-1, with D perhaps TRBD1 (5 bases). Germline-derived CDR1 and CDR2 are MNHEY and SMNVEV (reference sequence). Trimming left V 2 bases short and J 3 bases short, with 8 bases between. The CDR3 runs 14 residues. The chain's CDR3 is CASSLRGNYNEQFF. The CDR3 coding sequence is TGTGCCAGCAGTTTAAGGGGTAACTACAATGAGCAGTTCTTC.

This chain uses TRBV10-2 with TRBJ2-1; D gene unclear. Germline V gives CDR1 WSHSY, CDR2 SAAADI. With 3 bases removed from V and 10 bases from J, the gap between germline ends came to 10 bases. CDR3 length: 12 residues. This CDR3 reads CASSEVVQEQFF. As DNA, the CDR3 is TGCGCCAGCAGTGAAGTCGTACAAGAGCAGTTCTTC.

The genes are TRBV28 and TRBJ2-2; 9 nucleotides line up with TRBD1. Germline CDR1 and CDR2: MDHEN and SYDVKM. V lost 6 bases, J lost 4 bases, and 3 bases stayed unmatched. CDR3 length: 14 amino acids. The CDR3 loop reads CASSRDRVTGELFF. The CDR3 nucleotides read TGTGCCAGCAGCAGGGACAGGGTCACCGGGGAGCTGTTTTTT.

The chain is built from TRBV5-1 and TRBJ2-2; maybe TRBD2 (6 bases). CDR3 length equals 15 residues. Germline CDR1 is SGHRS and CDR2 is YFSETQ. Trimming pared 0 bases from V and 6 bases from J, leaving 12 bases between. The CDR3 nucleotides read TGCGCCAGCAGCTTGGAACTGGGAGGCGCCGGGGAGCTGTTTTTT. This gives the protein CASSLELGGAGELFF.

This clone came up once. The identical CDR3 is also encoded by other nucleotide sequences in the sample. This sequence joins TRBV9 and TRBJ2-7; D may match TRBD1 or TRBD2 (5 bases each). Germline CDR1 is SGDLS and CDR2 is YYNGEE. There are 14 residues in the CDR3. V lost 4 bases to trimming and J lost 0 bases, with 11 bases between them. The CDR3 sequence is CASSPRDGSYEQYF. In DNA form, the CDR3 reads TGTGCCAGCAGCCCCCGGGACGGCTCCTACGAGCAGTACTTC.

The gene calls are TRBV2 and TRBJ2-3; 10 bases fit TRBD1. Germline CDR1 SNHLY, CDR2 FYNNEI. V lost 8 bases to trimming and J lost 2 bases; unmatched junction nucleotides: 10. The CDR3 spans 16 residues. DNA for the CDR3: TGTGCCAGCGTTGACAGGGGGCGAATTGTCACAGATACGCAGTATTTT. This encodes CASVDRGRIVTDTQYF.

On this clone: The same CDR3 can be traced to other DNA sequences in this sample. V gene TRBV27 combines with J gene TRBJ2-7; no clear D. The V and J ends lost 2 bases and 5 bases respectively, with 10 bases between them. The germline V gene has CDR1 MNHEY and CDR2 SMNVEV (reference sequence). This CDR3 has 13 amino acids. CDR3 loop: CASSLGLAHEQYF. Written as DNA, the CDR3 is TGTGCCAGCAGTTTAGGTTTAGCCCACGAGCAGTACTTC.

The chain couples TRBV27 to TRBJ1-2, with D tentatively TRBD1 (6 bases). CDR3 size: 13 residues. Germline-derived CDR1 and CDR2 are MNHEY and SMNVEV (reference sequence). Trimming cost V 0 bases and J 6 bases, with 8 bases left between them. The CDR3 spells CASSLSSGDGYTF. The CDR3, as DNA: TGTGCCAGCAGTTTATCCTCAGGGGATGGCTACACCTTC.

The J gene is TRBJ1-4, the V gene TRBV11-2, with 9 bases aligning to TRBD1. The V gene's germline CDR1 is SGHAT and CDR2 FQNNGV. This CDR3 has 15 residues. Trimming took 1 base from V and 4 from J; bases not matched to a gene: 1. CDR3 coding DNA: TGTGCCAGCAGCTTAGGGACAGGGGTTAATGAAAAACTGTTTTTT. This sequence encodes CASSLGTGVNEKLFF. The full variable domain, completed using reference TRBV11-2 and TRBJ1-4, is EAGVAQSPRYKIIEKRQSVAFWCNPISGHATLYWYQQILGQGPKLLIQFQNNGVVDDSQLPKDRFSAERLKGVDSTLKIQPAKLEDSAVYLCASSLGTGVNEKLFFGSGTQLSVL.

The chain joins TRBV4-1 to TRBJ2-3; D uncertain. The CDR3 length is 15 residues. V was pared by 1 base and J by 0 bases, with 8 bases between. The V gene's germline CDR1 is MGHRA and CDR2 YSYEKL. Here the CDR3 DNA reads TGCGCCAGCAGCCAAGCCATAGCTAGCACAGATACGCAGTATTTT. This codes for CASSQAIASTDTQYF.

Notes on this clone: This specimen includes other DNA sequences encoding the same CDR3. J is TRBJ2-3 and V is TRBV7-2, with 11 nucleotides matching TRBD2. CDR1 SGHTA and CDR2 FQGNSA come from the germline V gene. CDR3 length: 13 residues. V lost 6 bases, J lost 8 bases, and 4 bases stayed unmatched. CDR3 sequence reads: CASSLAGGGTQYF. The DNA for the CDR3 is TGTGCCAGCAGTCTAGCGGGAGGCGGTACGCAGTATTTT.

CDR3 protein: CASSTSRAKPDNEQFF. CDR3 DNA: TGTGCCAGCAGCACGAGTAGAGCAAAACCCGACAATGAGCAGTTCTTC. The chain employs TRBV9 and TRBJ2-1; D ambiguous. This CDR3 region has 16 residues. V lost 4 bases and J lost 5, with 19 bases in between. CDR1 is SGDLS and CDR2 is YYNGEE in the germline V gene.

The chain joins TRBV18 to TRBJ1-1, with D possibly TRBD1 on 5 matching bases. Germline CDR1 is KGHSH and CDR2 is LQKENI. Deletions cut 2 bases from V and 2 bases from J, with 18 bases between. The CDR3 length is 17 residues. The CDR3 DNA sequence: TGTGCCAGCTCACCAGAGGGGAAGACAGTGAAAAACACTGAAGCTTTCTTT. Protein product: CASSPEGKTVKNTEAFF. Based on the CDR3 plus reference TRBV18 and TRBJ1-1, the full variable domain is NAGVMQNPRHLVRRRGQEARLRCSPMKGHSHVYWYRQLPEEGLKFMVYLQKENIIDESGMPKERFSAEFPKEGPSILRIQQVVRGDSAAYFCASSPEGKTVKNTEAFFGQGTRLTVV.

The chain combines TRBV7-7 with TRBJ2-1; 15 bases line up with TRBD2. The CDR3 contains 15 residues. Germline V lookup: CDR1 SSHAT, CDR2 FNYEAQ (reference sequence). The trim removed 5 bases at V and 7 bases at J, leaving 3 bases unmatched. The CDR3 DNA is TGTGCCAGCAGCCGGACTAGCGGGAGGGGGAATGAGCAGTTCTTC. Translated, it gives CASSRTSGRGNEQFF.

The rearrangement joins TRBV7-9 to TRBJ1-4; D gene unclear. Germline V gene lookup returns CDR1 SEHNR and CDR2 FQNEAQ (reference sequence). V was clipped by 11 bases and J by 4 bases, with 14 bases between them. The CDR3 length is 13 residues. The CDR3 region is CACRQAFNEKLFF. The CDR3, as DNA: TGTGCCTGCCGACAAGCGTTTAATGAAAAACTGTTTTTT.

This clone was detected once. The J gene is TRBJ2-7, the V gene TRBV5-4, with a tentative D call TRBD2 (6 bases). V was clipped by 6 bases and J by 3 bases, with 16 bases between them. The germline gives CDR1 SGHNT, CDR2 YYREEE (reference sequence). This CDR3 has 14 amino acids. In nucleotides, the CDR3 is TGTGCCAGCATGCCGGGGGTGGGAGGCTACGAGCAGTACTTC. This translates into CASMPGVGGYEQYF.

The CDR3 DNA sequence: TGTGCCAGCAGCGCCGGAGCGGACAGGGTCTACGAGCAGTACTTC. Protein product: CASSAGADRVYEQYF. The gene calls are TRBV9 and TRBJ2-7; TRBD1 agrees at 8 bases. This CDR3 contains 15 residues. With V trimmed by 3 bases and J by 3 bases, 8 bases remained unmatched. Germline loops: CDR1 SGDLS, CDR2 YYNGEE.

The gene calls are TRBV10-1 and TRBJ2-7, with D possibly being TRBD2 (6 bases). The ends were cut back, 2 bases at V and 7 bases at J, with 18 bases in the middle. The germline V gene encodes CDR1 WNHNN and CDR2 SYGVQD (reference sequence). The CDR3 runs 15 residues. Here the CDR3 DNA reads TGCGCCAGCAGTGAGGGTCGGGGGTTGTCTCGTGAGCAGTACTTC. Translating it yields CASSEGRGLSREQYF.